This T cell receptor beta chain came from a study of memory CD4+ T cells and cytomegalovirus serostatus. As for the study in general: Donors were healthy Belgian adults, 10 or so CMV seropositive and 20 to 30 seronegative.

Details on this clone: Its antigen is still unknown.

Findings and limits, study-wide: The CMV-associated TCR signature appears largely within the CD4+ memory repertoire.

The CDR3 is 14 amino acids. Germline V gene data show CDR1 as LNHDA and CDR2 as SQIVND (reference sequence). V lost 5 bases and J lost 3; bases outside the gene matches: 5. TCRdb keeps only in-frame clones here, not all; method: immunoSEQ multiplex PCR. The sample carries 45,000 or so clones, roughly three quarters recorded once. Single viable CD3+CD4+CD8-CD45RO+ cells were sorted as the memory CD4+ T cells. Serum IgG to CMV pp150, pp28, p38 and p52 defined serostatus. After thawing, CD4+ T cells were positively selected. The chain uses TRBV19 and TRBJ1-1, with 8 bases matching TRBD1. The TCR originated in an adult in good health and CMV-seronegative. Sequenced input: memory CD4+ T cells from blood. The CDR3 protein is CASSLQGGDTEAFF. The DNA for the CDR3 is TGTGCCAGTAGTTTACAGGGGGGCGACACTGAAGCTTTCTTT.